The text below deals with one T cell receptor (beta chain). As yet, its antigen is unknown. This CDR3 has 16 residues. V lost 0 bases to trimming and J lost 9 bases, with 19 bases between them. Looked up from germline, CDR1 is SGDLS and CDR2 is YYNGEE. The sample is drawn from a study of cytomegalovirus exposure and HLA in healthy donors. Study-level results: In an earlier analysis, productive rearrangement rates for most beta V segments clustered near 87% or 30%. A highly shared variant cluster was judged a likely technical artifact.

Primers: 60 Vbeta forward and 13 Jbeta reverse. The table came from immunoSEQ multiplex PCR; TCRdb's copy has only in-frame clones and leaves some out. With fewer than 150,000 clones in the sample, the ten largest clones hold roughly 2%. The sequence came from an older woman in good health and CMV-seronegative. Input material: PBMCs. This chain uses TRBV9 with TRBJ1-5; the D gene is possibly TRBD1 (5 bases). The CDR3 spells CASSVANDRSTGPQHF. CDR3 in DNA: TGTGCCAGCAGCGTAGCTAACGACAGATCCACGGGGCCCCAGCATTTT.